These 3 T cell receptor beta chains came from one sample sequenced in a study of CD8 T cells in ankylosing spondylitis. Each CDR3 protein gets one entry after TCRdb re-called the 5' RACE reads with MiXCR. The data hold fewer than 250,000 distinct CDR3 sequences, with more than 9% observed a single time. Sequenced: blood, either unsorted or a sorted T cell fraction (not recorded which). The source of these receptors is a male donor with ankylosing spondylitis or in good health (not recorded which).

This clonotype was counted many times. V usage is TRBV20-1 and J usage is TRBJ2-3; 7 nucleotides match TRBD2. CDR1 is DFQATT, CDR2 SNEGSKA, per germline (reference sequence). After removal of 6 bases from V and 1 base from J, the junction contained 7 bases not matched to a gene. This CDR3 has 14 amino acids. Here the CDR3 reads CSARSTSGTDTQYF. CDR3 in DNA: TGCAGTGCCAGGTCCACTAGCGGCACAGATACGCAGTATTTT.

This clonotype was seen at least ten times. This sequence joins TRBV6-1 and TRBJ2-7; the D gene is possibly TRBD2 (6 bases). This CDR3 is 20 amino acids long. Germline V gene sequence: CDR1 MNHNS, CDR2 SASEGT. V lost 5 bases to trimming and J lost 6 bases, with 35 bases between them. In nucleotides, the CDR3 is TGTGCCAGCAGTCAACTTCATCCAAAAGCGGGTCCCCCAGGAGGTTTCGAGCAGTACTTC. As protein: CASSQLHPKAGPPGGFEQYF.

This clonotype was counted at least ten times. This chain connects TRBV10-3 to TRBJ2-7; D perhaps matches TRBD2 (5 bases). Deletions cut 6 bases from V and 2 bases from J, with 11 bases between. Germline lookup yields CDR1 ENHRY and CDR2 SYGVKD. The CDR3 has 13 residues. CDR3 sequence (DNA): TGTGCCATCAGGCCGGGGAACACCTACGAGCAGTACTTC. It translates to CAIRPGNTYEQYF.